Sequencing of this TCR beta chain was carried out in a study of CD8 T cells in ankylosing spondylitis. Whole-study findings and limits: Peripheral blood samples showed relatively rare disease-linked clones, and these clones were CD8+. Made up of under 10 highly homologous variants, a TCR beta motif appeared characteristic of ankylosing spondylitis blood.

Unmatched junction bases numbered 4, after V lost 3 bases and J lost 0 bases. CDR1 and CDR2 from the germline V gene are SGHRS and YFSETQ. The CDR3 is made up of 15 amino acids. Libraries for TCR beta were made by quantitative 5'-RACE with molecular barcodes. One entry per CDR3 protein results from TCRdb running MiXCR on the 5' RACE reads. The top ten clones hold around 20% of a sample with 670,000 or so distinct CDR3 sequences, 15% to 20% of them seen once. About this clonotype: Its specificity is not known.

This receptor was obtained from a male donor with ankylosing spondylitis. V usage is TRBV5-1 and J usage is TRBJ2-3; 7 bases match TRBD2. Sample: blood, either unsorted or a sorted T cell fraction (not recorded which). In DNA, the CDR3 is TGCGCCAGCAGCTCAAATAGCGGGAGCACAGATACGCAGTATTTT. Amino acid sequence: CASSSNSGSTDTQYF. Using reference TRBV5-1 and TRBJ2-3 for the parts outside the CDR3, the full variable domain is KAGVTQTPRYLIKTRGQQVTLSCSPISGHRSVSWYQQTPGQGLQFLFEYFSETQRNKGNFPGRFSGRQFSNSRSEMNVSTLELGDSALYLCASSSNSGSTDTQYFGPGTRLTVL.